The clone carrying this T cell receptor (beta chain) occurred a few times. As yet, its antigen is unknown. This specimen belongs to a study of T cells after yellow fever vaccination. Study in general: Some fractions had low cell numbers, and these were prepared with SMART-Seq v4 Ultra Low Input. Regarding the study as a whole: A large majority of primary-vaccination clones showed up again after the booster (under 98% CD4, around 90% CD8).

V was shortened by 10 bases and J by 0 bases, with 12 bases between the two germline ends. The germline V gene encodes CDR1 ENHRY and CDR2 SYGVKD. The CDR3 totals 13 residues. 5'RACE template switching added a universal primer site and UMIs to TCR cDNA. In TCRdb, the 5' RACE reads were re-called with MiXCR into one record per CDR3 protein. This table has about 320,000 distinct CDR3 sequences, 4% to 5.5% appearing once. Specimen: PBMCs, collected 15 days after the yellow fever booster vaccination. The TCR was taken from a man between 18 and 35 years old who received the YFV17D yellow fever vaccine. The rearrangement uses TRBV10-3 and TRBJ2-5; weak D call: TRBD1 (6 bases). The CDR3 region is CATSTGYQETQYF. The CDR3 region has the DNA TGTGCCACCTCCACAGGGTACCAAGAGACCCAGTACTTC.